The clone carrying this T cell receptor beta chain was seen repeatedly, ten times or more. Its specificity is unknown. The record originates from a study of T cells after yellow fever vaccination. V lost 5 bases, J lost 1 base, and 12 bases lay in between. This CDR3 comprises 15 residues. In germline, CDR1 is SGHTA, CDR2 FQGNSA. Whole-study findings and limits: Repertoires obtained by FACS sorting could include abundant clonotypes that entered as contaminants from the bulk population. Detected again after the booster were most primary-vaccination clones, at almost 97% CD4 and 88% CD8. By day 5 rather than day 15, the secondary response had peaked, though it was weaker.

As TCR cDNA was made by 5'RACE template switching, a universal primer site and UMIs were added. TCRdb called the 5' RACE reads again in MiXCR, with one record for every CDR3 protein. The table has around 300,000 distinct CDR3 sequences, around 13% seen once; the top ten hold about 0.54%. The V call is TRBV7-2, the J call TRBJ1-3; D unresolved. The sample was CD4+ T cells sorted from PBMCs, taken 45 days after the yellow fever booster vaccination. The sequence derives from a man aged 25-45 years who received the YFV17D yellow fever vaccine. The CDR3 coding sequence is TGTGCCAGCAGCCTCGATGGGAGGTCTGGAAACACCATATATTTT. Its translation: CASSLDGRSGNTIYF. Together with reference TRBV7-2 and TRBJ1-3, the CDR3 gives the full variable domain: GAGVSQSPSNKVTEKGKDVELRCDPISGHTALYWYRQSLGQGLEFLIYFQGNSAPDKSGLPSDRFSAERTGGSVSTLTIQRTQQEDSAVYLCASSLDGRSGNTIYFGEGSWLTVV.